The 8 T cell receptor beta chains below come from one sample, sequenced in a study of OX40 agonist ivuxolimab in advanced cancers. Measured with immunoSEQ multiplex PCR; TCRdb has only the in-frame clones, and not every one. The sample lists some 70,000 clones; roughly 84% were seen once. The sample in question was CD4+ or CD8+ T cells sorted from blood, obtained in a trial of the OX40 agonist ivuxolimab. These receptors were obtained from an adult with an advanced solid tumor such as melanoma, head and neck, liver or kidney cancer.

In its sample, this clone was seen once. V usage is TRBV7-2 and J usage is TRBJ2-7; TRBD1 or TRBD2 may be the D gene (5 bases each). CDR1 and CDR2 (germline): SGHTA, FQGNSA. Trimming stripped 5 bases from V and 3 bases from J, with 14 bases between. There are 14 residues in the CDR3. The CDR3 nucleotides read TGTGCCAGCAGCCAGCGGACATCCCGCTACGAGCAGTACTTC. Its translation: CASSQRTSRYEQYF.

The gene calls are TRBV18 and TRBJ1-5; no firm D call. Germline CDR1 is KGHSH and CDR2 is LQKENI. This CDR3 has 15 amino acids. V was pared by 1 base and J by 0 bases, with 7 bases between. CDR3 sequence reads: CASSPQSNSNQPQHF. For the CDR3, the DNA is TGTGCCAGCTCACCACAAAGCAATAGCAATCAGCCCCAGCATTTT.

This clone occurred a few times. V is TRBV12-5 and J is TRBJ1-2, with D uncertain. Trimming left V 2 bases short and J 7 bases short, with 14 bases between. The CDR3 consists of 14 residues. Germline V gives CDR1 LGHNT, CDR2 FRNRAP. This CDR3 is CASGLSPNSGGYTF. CDR3 in DNA: TGTGCTAGTGGTTTGTCGCCGAACTCGGGTGGCTACACCTTC. The variable domain in full, with the rest retrieved from reference TRBV12-5 and TRBJ1-2, is DARVTQTPRHKVTEMGQEVTMRCQPILGHNTVFWYRQTMMQGLELLAYFRNRAPLDDSGMPKDRFSAEMPDATLATLKIQPSEPRDSAVYFCASGLSPNSGGYTFGSGTRLTVV.

V is TRBV29-1 and J is TRBJ2-6; D gene ambiguous. This CDR3 has 14 amino acids. From germline, CDR1 is SQVTM and CDR2 ANQGSEA. Trimming took 2 bases from V and 0 from J, leaving 5 bases between them. The CDR3 coding sequence is TGCAGCGTTGAACAGGACTCTGGGGCCAACGTCCTGACTTTC. Amino acids: CSVEQDSGANVLTF.

This chain connects TRBV4-1 to TRBJ1-5, with D perhaps matching TRBD1 (5 bases). The CDR3 has 17 amino acids. Germline-derived CDR1 and CDR2 are MGHRA and YSYEKL. Deletions cut 1 base from V and 6 bases from J, with 19 bases between. Here the CDR3 reads CASSQGSEAKGRQPQHF. CDR3 nucleotide sequence: TGCGCCAGCAGCCAAGGGAGCGAGGCCAAGGGGCGTCAGCCCCAGCATTTT.

The chain employs TRBV7-2 and TRBJ1-1; the D is unclear. Germline V gene data show CDR1 as SGHTA and CDR2 as FQGNSA. The V end was cut by 4 bases, the J end by 4 bases, with 10 bases between. This CDR3 contains 13 residues. The CDR3 protein is CASSSTVRTEAFF. For the CDR3, the DNA is TGTGCCAGCAGCTCTACAGTCCGCACTGAAGCTTTCTTT. The variable domain in full, with the rest retrieved from reference TRBV7-2 and TRBJ1-1, is GAGVSQSPSNKVTEKGKDVELRCDPISGHTALYWYRQSLGQGLEFLIYFQGNSAPDKSGLPSDRFSAERTGGSVSTLTIQRTQQEDSAVYLCASSSTVRTEAFFGQGTRLTVV.

This chain links TRBV6-5 with TRBJ1-1; the D is unclear. This CDR3 contains 13 residues. Germline CDR1 is MNHEY and CDR2 is SVGAGI. V lost 2 bases and J lost 4, with 8 bases in between. The CDR3 loop reads CASSYDESTEAFF. The CDR3 nucleotides read TGTGCCAGCAGTTACGATGAAAGCACTGAAGCTTTCTTT.

This chain links TRBV19 with TRBJ1-1; D gene unclear. CDR1 is LNHDA and CDR2 is SQIVND in the germline V gene (reference sequence). This CDR3 contains 17 residues. The V end lost 7 bases, the J end lost 3 bases, and 24 bases lay between the germline ends. Written as DNA, the CDR3 is TGTGCCAGTATCGCGGGGTGGACGGCCTCTCGGGACACTGAAGCTTTCTTT. This sequence encodes CASIAGWTASRDTEAFF.